This T cell receptor beta chain was documented in a study of shared clonotypes between healthy human individuals. With respect to this clone: What it binds is unknown.

Only in-frame clones appear in the TCRdb table, and some are missing; sequencing was by immunoSEQ multiplex PCR. The data hold about 1.1 million clones, with approximately 77% observed a single time. General study findings and limits: Lower generation probabilities were found for non-shared clonotypes than for those shared by all four donors. The naive CD4 repertoires of a few donors were compared, and around 5% of clonotypes were shared. Naive subsets, compared against memory subsets, generally had larger estimated richness values. Sequencing depth was predicted to influence how clonotypes are shared among donors.

Sequencing input: memory CD4+ T cells from PBMCs. Documented subset: CD45RA-negative fraction. The sequence was obtained from a man between 18 and 29 years old in good health. Some clones in this sample may be carry-over from other donors' samples.

The CDR3 reads CASSEYGTGGNYGYTF. For the CDR3, the DNA is TGTGCCAGCAGTGAATACGGGACAGGGGGCAACTATGGCTACACCTTC. This sequence joins TRBV6-1 and TRBJ1-2; TRBD1 agrees at 12 bases. V shed 2 bases and J 2 bases; nucleotides not matched to a gene: 3. The CDR3 runs 16 residues. In germline, CDR1 is MNHNS, CDR2 SASEGT.